The 5 T cell receptor beta chains reported below all come from one sample, sequenced in a study of PD-L1 blockade in urothelial cancer. Time point reported: peripheral blood 6 weeks after treatment start. Method: immunoSEQ multiplex PCR; TCRdb's copy keeps in-frame clones and lacks some. The sample carries around 80,000 clones, approximately 89% recorded once. The sample here was PBMCs, taken around atezolizumab (anti-PD-L1) treatment. The receptors were gathered from an elderly woman with urothelial cancer.

The genes are TRBV5-1 and TRBJ2-7; TRBD2 matches at 14 bases. CDR1 is SGHRS, CDR2 YFSETQ, per germline. V shed 4 bases, J shed 5 bases, and the junction held 2 bases outside the gene matches. The CDR3 extends over 14 amino acids. DNA for the CDR3: TGCGCCAGCAGCGGGGGACTAGCGGGGGACGAGCAGTACTTC. Its protein product is CASSGGLAGDEQYF.

The chain has TRBV7-9 and TRBJ1-5; D is perhaps TRBD1 (5 bases). In germline, CDR1 is SEHNR, CDR2 FQNEAQ (reference sequence). The CDR3 contains 14 residues. Trimming left V 5 bases short and J 3 bases short, with 11 bases between. Here the CDR3 DNA reads TGTGCCAGCAGCCTAGGGGCAGTCAATCAGCCCCAGCATTTT. It codes for CASSLGAVNQPQHF.

The gene calls are TRBV10-2 and TRBJ1-1, with unresolved D. The germline CDR1 and CDR2 sequences are WSHSY and SAAADI. CDR3 length: 14 residues. V dropped 6 bases and J dropped 2 bases, with 13 bases sitting between them. The CDR3 sequence: CASSAGGFNTEAFF. CDR3 in DNA: TGCGCCAGCAGCGCCGGAGGCTTCAACACTGAAGCTTTCTTT.

V usage is TRBV29-1 and J usage is TRBJ1-5; 12 bases are a match to TRBD1. The CDR3 has 15 residues. V gave up 7 bases and J gave up 6 bases; unmatched junction bases: 10. CDR1 and CDR2 (germline): SQVTM, ANQGSEA. The CDR3 DNA reads as TGCAGCGCTGCAACCGGGACAGGGGGCAGTCAGCCCCAGCATTTT. Protein sequence: CSAATGTGGSQPQHF.

The chain links TRBV27 to TRBJ2-1, with 11 bases identical to TRBD2. The CDR3 consists of 16 residues. Trimming cost V 2 bases and J 10 bases; bases outside gene matches: 10. Germline lookup yields CDR1 MNHEY and CDR2 SMNVEV (reference sequence). The CDR3 loop is CASSLGTSGRSKEQFF. The CDR3 DNA follows: TGTGCCAGCAGTTTAGGAACTAGCGGGAGATCGAAGGAGCAGTTCTTC.